This T cell receptor (beta chain) was found in a study of identical twins. Each CDR3 protein is one row after TCRdb ran MiXCR on the 5' RACE reads. The sample shows about 890,000 distinct CDR3 sequences, over 9% of them seen only once. This clonotype was counted at least ten times. Germline loops: CDR1 MNHNS, CDR2 SASEGT. This CDR3 contains 15 residues. V was shortened by 6 bases and J by 0 bases, with 12 bases between the two germline ends. Healthy Caucasians provided all donations. These data also formed part of another study, on yellow fever vaccine responses in identical twins.

Input material: PBMCs. The clonotype comes from a woman between 18 and 29 years old in good health. The V call is TRBV6-1, the J call TRBJ2-1; a possible D gene is TRBD2 (6 bases). The CDR3 loop is CASSPTRGSYNEQFF. The CDR3 DNA reads as TGTGCCAGCAGCCCGACTAGGGGCTCCTACAATGAGCAGTTCTTC.